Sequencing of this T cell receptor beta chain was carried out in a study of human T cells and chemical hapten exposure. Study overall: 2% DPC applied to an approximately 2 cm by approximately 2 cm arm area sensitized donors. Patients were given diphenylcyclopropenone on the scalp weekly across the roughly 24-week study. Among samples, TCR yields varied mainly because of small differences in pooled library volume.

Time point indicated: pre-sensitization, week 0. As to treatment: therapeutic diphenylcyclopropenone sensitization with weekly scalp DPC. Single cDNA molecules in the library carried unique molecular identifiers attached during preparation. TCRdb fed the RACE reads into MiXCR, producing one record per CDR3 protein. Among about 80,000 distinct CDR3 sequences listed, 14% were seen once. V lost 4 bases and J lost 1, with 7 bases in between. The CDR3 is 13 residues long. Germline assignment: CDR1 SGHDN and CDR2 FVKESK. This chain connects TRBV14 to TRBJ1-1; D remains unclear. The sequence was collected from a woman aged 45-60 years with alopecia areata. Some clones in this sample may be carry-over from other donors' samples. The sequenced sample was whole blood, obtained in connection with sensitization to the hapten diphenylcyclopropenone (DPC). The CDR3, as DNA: TGTGCCAGCAGCCGAAATCAGAACACTGAAGCTTTCTTT. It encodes CASSRNQNTEAFF. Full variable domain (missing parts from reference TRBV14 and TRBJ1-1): EAGVTQFPSHSVIEKGQTVTLRCDPISGHDNLYWYRRVMGKEIKFLLHFVKESKQDESGMPNNRFLAERTGGTYSTLKVQPAELEDSGVYFCASSRNQNTEAFFGQGTRLTVV.